This TCR beta chain appears in the sequencing data of a study of shared clonotypes between healthy human individuals. Regarding the study as a whole: Donors were few, which limited the genetic and exposure-history diversity represented.

Sequencing was performed with immunoSEQ multiplex PCR; in TCRdb, only in-frame clones are kept and a portion is missing. The top ten hold about 1.6% of the sample, which has about 2.1 million clones, roughly 95% seen once. CD8 cells classed as naive were CD45RO-negative and positively selected for CCR7, excluding terminally differentiated effector memory CD45RA+ cells. About this clone: The target antigen is unknown.

The sequencing sample was made of naive CD8+ T cells from PBMCs. This sequence originates from a man aged 18 to 35 in good health. Some clones in this sample may be carry-over from other donors' samples.

Here the CDR3 reads CASSMIASGKDEQFF. The CDR3 nucleotides read TGTGCCAGTAGTATGATCGCTAGCGGGAAGGACGAGCAGTTCTTC. V gene TRBV19 combines with J gene TRBJ2-1; 9 bases are shared with TRBD2. Germline V gene sequence: CDR1 LNHDA, CDR2 SQIVND (reference sequence). The trim removed 3 bases at V and 10 bases at J, leaving 10 bases unmatched. The CDR3 is 15 amino acids.